This TCR beta chain was documented in a study of T cells in Graves' hyperthyroidism and ophthalmopathy. On the study more broadly: Peripheral blood was taken when the disease was first diagnosed, before any treatment began. Study results and limitations: Most expanded thyroid clonotypes above 0.001 also appeared in blood. Ophthalmopathy and stable hyperthyroidism were told apart by a 13 V-J model.

Diagnoses used clinical symptoms, serum thyroxine and TRAb, thyroid ultrasound and orbital computed tomography. Researchers amplified the TCR beta CDR3 regions from RNA transcripts. First-round RT-PCR of the TCR CDR3 relied on the HTBI primer set. TCRdb passed the multiplex PCR reads through MiXCR, listing each CDR3 protein once. This table has about 250,000 distinct CDR3 sequences, approximately 23% appearing once. This clonotype was picked up many times. Its antigen is still unknown. This CDR3 comprises 16 residues. Between the trimmed V and J ends, which lost 0 bases and 0 bases, there was a span of 8 bases. Per the germline V gene, CDR1 is MNHEY and CDR2 is SVGAGI.

The chain links TRBV6-5 to TRBJ2-2, with D unresolved. The receptor was isolated from a woman aged 40 to 50 with Graves' ophthalmopathy. Sequences were obtained from blood. The CDR3 is CASSYSGGANTGELFF. CDR3 DNA sequence: TGTGCCAGCAGTTACTCAGGCGGCGCGAACACCGGGGAGCTGTTTTTT.